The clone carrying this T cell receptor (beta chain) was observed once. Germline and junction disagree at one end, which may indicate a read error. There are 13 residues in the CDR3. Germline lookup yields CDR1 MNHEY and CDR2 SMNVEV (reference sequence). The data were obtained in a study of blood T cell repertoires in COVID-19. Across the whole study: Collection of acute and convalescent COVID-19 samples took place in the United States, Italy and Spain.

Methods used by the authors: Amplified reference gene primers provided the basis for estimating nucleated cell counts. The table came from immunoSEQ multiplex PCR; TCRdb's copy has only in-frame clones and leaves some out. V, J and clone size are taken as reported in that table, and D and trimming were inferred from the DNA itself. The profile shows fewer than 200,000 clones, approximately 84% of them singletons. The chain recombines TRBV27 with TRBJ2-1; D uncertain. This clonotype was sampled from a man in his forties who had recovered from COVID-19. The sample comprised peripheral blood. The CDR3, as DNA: TGTGCCAGCAGCGCCTCTACGTACAGTGAGCAGTTCTTC. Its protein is CASSASTYSEQFF.